This entry lists 18 T cell receptor beta chains sequenced from one sample in a study of ipilimumab plus nivolumab after autologous stem cell transplantation. Libraries were prepared by immunoSEQ multiplex PCR; TCRdb keeps only in-frame clonotypes and omits some of them. There are tens of thousands of clones in the sample; about 92% occur only once, and 0.75% to 1% lies in the top ten. The specimen was PBMCs, collected in a trial of ipilimumab plus nivolumab as post-transplant consolidation. All receptors derive from a male donor with multiple myeloma.

The chain joins TRBV27 to TRBJ1-1; the D gene is possibly TRBD1 (5 bases). The CDR3 length is 14 residues. V lost 3 bases and J lost 5, with 13 bases in between. Germline-derived CDR1 and CDR2 are MNHEY and SMNVEV (reference sequence). The CDR3 region is CASSLGVGETEAFF. CDR3 nucleotides: TGTGCCAGCAGTTTGGGGGTTGGAGAGACTGAAGCTTTCTTT.

V usage is TRBV7-2 and J usage is TRBJ2-1; 7 bases match TRBD2. The CDR3 is 14 residues long. CDR1 is SGHTA and CDR2 is FQGNSA in the germline V gene. V dropped 3 bases and J dropped 3; count of bases not matched to a gene: 2. The CDR3 loop reads CASSFAGVYNEQFF. CDR3 coding DNA: TGTGCCAGCAGCTTCGCGGGGGTCTACAATGAGCAGTTCTTC.

This chain uses TRBV19 with TRBJ2-1; 7 bases match TRBD1. Unmatched junction bases numbered 8, after V lost 6 bases and J lost 0 bases. The CDR3 runs 16 residues. From germline, CDR1 is LNHDA and CDR2 SQIVND (reference sequence). The CDR3 here is CASSKLGGFSYNEQFF. Here the CDR3 DNA reads TGTGCCAGTAGCAAACTAGGGGGCTTCTCCTACAATGAGCAGTTCTTC.

The chain joins TRBV9 to TRBJ1-5; D not resolved. Trimming left V 0 bases short and J 5 bases short, with 12 bases between. Germline CDR1 SGDLS, CDR2 YYNGEE. This CDR3 region has 15 residues. This CDR3 reads CASSVGAGGYQPQHF. DNA for the CDR3: TGTGCCAGCAGCGTAGGGGCCGGCGGGTATCAGCCCCAGCATTTT. Filled out from reference TRBV9 and TRBJ1-5, the complete variable domain reads DSGVTQTPKHLITATGQRVTLRCSPRSGDLSVYWYQQSLDQGLQFLIQYYNGEERAKGNILERFSAQQFPDLHSELNLSSLELGDSALYFCASSVGAGGYQPQHFGDGTRLSIL.

CDR3 sequence reads: CASSTRGLRETQYF. The CDR3 DNA reads TGTGCCAGCAGCACCCGTGGGCTCCGGGAGACCCAGTACTTC. The chain has TRBV7-6 and TRBJ2-5; D ambiguous. CDR1 is SGHVS, CDR2 FNYEAQ, per germline. The CDR3 length is 14 residues. Deletions cut 5 bases from V and 5 bases from J, with 15 bases between. The full variable domain, completed using reference TRBV7-6 and TRBJ2-5, is GAGVSQSPRYKVTKRGQDVALRCDPISGHVSLYWYRQALGQGPEFLTYFNYEAQQDKSGLPNDRFSAERPEGSISTLTIQRTEQRDSAMYRCASSTRGLRETQYFGPGTRLLVL.

The chain employs TRBV5-1 and TRBJ2-7; D is perhaps TRBD1 or TRBD2 (5 bases each). CDR3 size: 18 residues. Germline CDR1 reads SGHRS; CDR2 reads YFSETQ. The germline V and J ends were trimmed by 1 base and 2 bases, with 22 bases remaining between them. The CDR3 reads CASSLSSIKGRNTYEQYF. Here the CDR3 DNA reads TGCGCCAGCAGCTTGTCCTCCATTAAGGGGAGAAATACCTACGAGCAGTACTTC.

The rearrangement links TRBV18 to TRBJ1-1; the D gene is possibly TRBD1 (5 bases). The CDR3 totals 15 residues. V was cut by 3 bases and J by 2 bases, with 13 bases left in between. Germline V lookup: CDR1 KGHSH, CDR2 LQKENI. This CDR3 reads CASSPESTGNTEAFF. The DNA for the CDR3 is TGTGCCAGCTCACCGGAATCAACAGGCAACACTGAAGCTTTCTTT.

This clone occurred once. The chain has TRBV28 and TRBJ1-5; possibly TRBD1 for D (5 bases). Germline CDR1 reads MDHEN; CDR2 reads SYDVKM. Between the trimmed V and J ends, which lost 0 bases and 4 bases, there was a span of 7 bases. The CDR3 is made up of 14 amino acids. Here the CDR3 DNA reads TGTGCCAGCAGTTTATGGGGGGGAAATCAGCCCCAGCATTTT. Translation: CASSLWGGNQPQHF.

CDR3 in DNA: TGTGCCAGCAGCTTAGAAAGGGACAGGACAGATACGCAGTATTTT. It encodes CASSLERDRTDTQYF. The chain links TRBV7-2 to TRBJ2-3; the match to TRBD1 covers 8 bases. The CDR3 runs to 15 residues. V lost 1 base and J lost 3; bases outside the gene matches: 3. Germline V gene lookup returns CDR1 SGHTA and CDR2 FQGNSA.

This chain joins TRBV4-1 and TRBJ1-4; 7 bases match TRBD1. There are 16 residues in the CDR3. Germline loops: CDR1 MGHRA, CDR2 YSYEKL. V was clipped by 1 base and J by 4 bases; unmatched bases: 6. The CDR3 coding sequence is TGCGCCAGCAGCCAAGGATCCGGGACAGTTAATGAAAAACTGTTTTTT. Protein: CASSQGSGTVNEKLFF.

The chain employs TRBV28 and TRBJ1-4, with 7 bases identical to TRBD1. Germline CDR1 reads MDHEN; CDR2 reads SYDVKM. V was pared by 2 bases and J by 3 bases, with 15 bases of the junction left unmatched. This CDR3 spans 19 amino acids. The DNA of the CDR3 is TGTGCCAGCAGTTTAAAGACAGGGACCCCTATAACGCCTAATGAAAAACTGTTTTTT. It is translated as CASSLKTGTPITPNEKLFF.

This clone was detected only once. This rearrangement joins TRBV9 to TRBJ2-1; 7 nucleotides align to TRBD2. CDR1 is SGDLS and CDR2 is YYNGEE in the germline V gene. The J segment lost 4 bases and the V segment lost 2 bases, leaving 12 bases of the junction unmatched. The CDR3 is 17 amino acids. CDR3: CASSVFGWSSGYNEQFF. The CDR3 DNA sequence: TGTGCCAGCAGCGTTTTCGGGTGGTCTAGCGGATACAATGAGCAGTTCTTC.

Remarks on this clone: A read error may produce the germline difference seen at one junction end. This sequence joins TRBV7-8 and TRBJ1-5; D unresolved. In germline, CDR1 is SGHVS, CDR2 FQNEAQ. The CDR3 has 13 residues. DNA of the CDR3: TGTGCCAGCAGCTTAGGAAGGAATCAGCTCCAGCATTTT. This encodes CASSLGRNQLQHF.

The V gene is TRBV11-1, the J gene TRBJ2-3; TRBD2 aligns across 8 bases. The ends lost 5 bases at V and 2 bases at J; junction bases unmatched: 6. CDR1 is SGHAT, CDR2 FQDESV, per germline (reference sequence). The CDR3 runs to 15 residues. CDR3 region: CASSPRGGSTDTQYF. The CDR3 DNA reads as TGTGCCAGCAGCCCCCGGGGGGGCTCCACAGATACGCAGTATTTT.

V is TRBV5-1 and J is TRBJ1-5; 7 nucleotides match TRBD1. Trimming took 4 bases from V and 5 from J; bases not matched to a gene: 9. The CDR3 length is 15 residues. Germline CDR1 and CDR2: SGHRS and YFSETQ. The chain's CDR3 is CASSILGGNDQPQHF. CDR3 bases: TGCGCCAGCAGCATCTTAGGGGGCAATGATCAGCCCCAGCATTTT.

CDR3: CASITGTSGGLGTDTQYF. CDR3 coding DNA: TGTGCCAGCATAACCGGGACTAGCGGGGGGTTGGGCACAGATACGCAGTATTTT. V usage is TRBV2 and J usage is TRBJ2-3; 15 bases agree with TRBD2. CDR3 size: 18 residues. Germline-derived CDR1 and CDR2 are SNHLY and FYNNEI. V lost 7 bases to trimming and J lost 1 base; unmatched junction nucleotides: 9.

The genes are TRBV5-8 and TRBJ2-6; D gene uncertain. The CDR3 loop spans 17 amino acids. Trimming pared 0 bases from V and 4 bases from J, leaving 14 bases between. Germline-derived CDR1 and CDR2 are SGHTS and YDEGEE. CDR3 coding DNA: TGTGCCAGCAGCTTGGGGCAGCCTTCGTCGGGGGCCAACGTCCTGACTTTC. Encoded protein: CASSLGQPSSGANVLTF.

A few counts support this clone. The V call is TRBV7-2, the J call TRBJ2-5, with 7 bases aligning to TRBD1. The ends lost 8 bases at V and 2 bases at J; junction bases unmatched: 5. The CDR3 length is 13 residues. The V gene's germline CDR1 is SGHTA and CDR2 FQGNSA. The CDR3 nucleotides read TGTGCCAGCGAGAGACAGGGTCAAGAGACCCAGTACTTC. Translated: CASERQGQETQYF.